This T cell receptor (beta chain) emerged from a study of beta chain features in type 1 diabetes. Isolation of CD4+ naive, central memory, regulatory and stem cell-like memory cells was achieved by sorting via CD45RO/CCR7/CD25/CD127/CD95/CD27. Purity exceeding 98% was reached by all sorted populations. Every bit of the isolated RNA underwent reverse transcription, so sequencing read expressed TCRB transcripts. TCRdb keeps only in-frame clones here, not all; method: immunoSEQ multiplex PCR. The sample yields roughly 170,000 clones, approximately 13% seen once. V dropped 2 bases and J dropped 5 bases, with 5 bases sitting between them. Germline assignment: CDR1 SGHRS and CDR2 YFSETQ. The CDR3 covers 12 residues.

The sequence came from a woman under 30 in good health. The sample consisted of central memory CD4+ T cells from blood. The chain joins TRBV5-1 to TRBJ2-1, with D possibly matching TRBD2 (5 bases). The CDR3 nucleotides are TGCGCCAGCAGCTTACTAGACAATGAGCAGTTCTTC. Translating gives CASSLLDNEQFF.